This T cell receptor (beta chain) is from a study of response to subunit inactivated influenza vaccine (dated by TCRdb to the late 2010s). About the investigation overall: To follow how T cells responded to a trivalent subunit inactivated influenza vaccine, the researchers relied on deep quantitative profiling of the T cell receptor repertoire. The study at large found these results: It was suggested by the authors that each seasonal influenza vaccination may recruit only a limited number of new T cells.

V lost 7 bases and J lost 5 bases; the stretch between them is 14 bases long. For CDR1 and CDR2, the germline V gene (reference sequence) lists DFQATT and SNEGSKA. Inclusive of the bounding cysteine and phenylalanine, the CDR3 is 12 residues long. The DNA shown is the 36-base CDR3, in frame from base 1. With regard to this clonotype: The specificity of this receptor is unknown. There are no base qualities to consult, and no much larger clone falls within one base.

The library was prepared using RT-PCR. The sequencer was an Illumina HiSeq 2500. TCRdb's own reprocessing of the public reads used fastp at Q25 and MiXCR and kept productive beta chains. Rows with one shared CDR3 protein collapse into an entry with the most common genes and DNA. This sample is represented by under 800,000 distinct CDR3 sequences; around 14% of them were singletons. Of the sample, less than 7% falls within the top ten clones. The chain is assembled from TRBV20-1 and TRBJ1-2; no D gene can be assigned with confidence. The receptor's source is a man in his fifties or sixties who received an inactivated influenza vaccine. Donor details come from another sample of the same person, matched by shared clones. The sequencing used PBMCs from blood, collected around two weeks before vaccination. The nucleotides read TGCAGTGGAAAAAGAAGAGGATATGGCTACACCTTC. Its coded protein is CSGKRRGYGYTF.